Given below is one T cell receptor beta chain in context. Its target is not known. The V end was cut by 3 bases, the J end by 4 bases, with 15 bases between. CDR3 length: 15 residues. Per the germline V gene, CDR1 is SGHVS and CDR2 is FNYEAQ. This entry comes from a study of OX40 agonist ivuxolimab in advanced cancers. Study-level information: Patient treatment consisted of intravenous ivuxolimab administration every 2 weeks at 0.01 to 10 mg/kg. Study-wide findings and caveats: Among the lowest peripheral clonal expansion occurred in 0.1-3.0 mg/kg partial responders.

Assay: immunoSEQ multiplex PCR; the TCRdb copy retains only in-frame clones and omits some. The sample gives 45,000 to 65,000 clones, about 81% of which show up once; nearly 0.7% is in the top ten. This receptor was taken from an adult with an advanced solid tumor such as melanoma, head and neck, liver or kidney cancer. The chain is built from TRBV7-6 and TRBJ2-5; D perhaps matches TRBD1 (5 bases). Sequenced material: CD4+ or CD8+ T cells sorted from blood, taken in a trial of the OX40 agonist ivuxolimab. CDR3 DNA sequence: TGTGCCAGCAGCTTTTCTAGGGGTTTCACAGAGACCCAGTACTTC. This codes for CASSFSRGFTETQYF.